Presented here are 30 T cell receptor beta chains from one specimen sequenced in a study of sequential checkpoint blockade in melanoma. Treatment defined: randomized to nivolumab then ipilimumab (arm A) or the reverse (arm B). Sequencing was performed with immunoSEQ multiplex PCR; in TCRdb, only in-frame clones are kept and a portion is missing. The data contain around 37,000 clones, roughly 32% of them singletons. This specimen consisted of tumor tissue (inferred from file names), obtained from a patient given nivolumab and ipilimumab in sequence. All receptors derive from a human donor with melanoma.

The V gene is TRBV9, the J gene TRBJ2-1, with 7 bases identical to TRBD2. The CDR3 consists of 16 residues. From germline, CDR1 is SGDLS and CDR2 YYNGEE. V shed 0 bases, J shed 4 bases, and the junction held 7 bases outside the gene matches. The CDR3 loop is CASSVGETSVYNEQFF. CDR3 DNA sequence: TGTGCCAGCAGCGTAGGGGAAACTAGCGTTTACAATGAGCAGTTCTTC.

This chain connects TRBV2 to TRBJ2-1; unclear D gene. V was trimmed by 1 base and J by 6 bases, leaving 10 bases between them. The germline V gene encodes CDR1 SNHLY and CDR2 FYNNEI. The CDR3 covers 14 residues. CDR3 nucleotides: TGTGCCAGCAGTGAAGGTTTAGTTGCCAATGAGCAGTTCTTC. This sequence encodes CASSEGLVANEQFF.

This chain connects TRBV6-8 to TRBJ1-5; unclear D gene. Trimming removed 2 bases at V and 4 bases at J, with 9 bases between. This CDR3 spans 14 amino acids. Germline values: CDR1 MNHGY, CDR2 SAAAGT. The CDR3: CASSYGGLNQPQHF. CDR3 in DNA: TGTGCCAGCAGTTACGGAGGCCTTAATCAGCCCCAGCATTTT.

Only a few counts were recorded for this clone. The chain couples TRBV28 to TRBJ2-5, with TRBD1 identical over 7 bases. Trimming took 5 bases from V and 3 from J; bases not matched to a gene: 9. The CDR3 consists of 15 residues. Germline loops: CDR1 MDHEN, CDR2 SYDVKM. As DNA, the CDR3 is TGTGCCAGCAGTCCCTACCACAGGGGAAAAGAGACCCAGTACTTC. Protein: CASSPYHRGKETQYF.

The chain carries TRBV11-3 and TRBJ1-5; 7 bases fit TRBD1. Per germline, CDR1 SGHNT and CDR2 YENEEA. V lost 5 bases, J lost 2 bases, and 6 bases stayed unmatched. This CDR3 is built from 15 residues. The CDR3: CASSRDRVGNQPQHF. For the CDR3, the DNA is TGTGCCAGCAGCCGAGACAGGGTGGGCAATCAGCCCCAGCATTTT.

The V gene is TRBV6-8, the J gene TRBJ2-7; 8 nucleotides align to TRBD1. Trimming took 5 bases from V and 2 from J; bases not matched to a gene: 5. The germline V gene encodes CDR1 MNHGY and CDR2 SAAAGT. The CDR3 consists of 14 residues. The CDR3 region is CASSHRQGTYEQYF. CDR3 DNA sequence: TGTGCCAGCAGTCATCGACAGGGGACCTACGAGCAGTACTTC.

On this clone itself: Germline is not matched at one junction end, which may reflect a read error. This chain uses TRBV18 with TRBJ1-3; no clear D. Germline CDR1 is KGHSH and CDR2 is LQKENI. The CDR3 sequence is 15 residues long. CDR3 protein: CANSPPQATGNTIYF. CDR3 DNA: TGTGCCAACTCACCACCGCAGGCAACTGGAAACACCATATATTTT.

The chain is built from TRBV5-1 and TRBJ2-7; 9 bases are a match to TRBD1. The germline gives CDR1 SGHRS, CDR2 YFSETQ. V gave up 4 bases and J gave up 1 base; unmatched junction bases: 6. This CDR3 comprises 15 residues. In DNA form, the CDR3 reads TGCGCCAGCAGCAGGGGACAGGGTGGATCCTACGAGCAGTACTTC. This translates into CASSRGQGGSYEQYF.

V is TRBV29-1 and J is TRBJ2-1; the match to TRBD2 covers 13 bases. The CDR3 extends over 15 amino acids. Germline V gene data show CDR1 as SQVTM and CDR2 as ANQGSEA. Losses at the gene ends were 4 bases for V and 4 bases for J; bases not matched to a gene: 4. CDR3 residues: CSVVGTSGTYNEQFF. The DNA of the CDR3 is TGCAGCGTTGTTGGGACTAGCGGGACTTACAATGAGCAGTTCTTC.

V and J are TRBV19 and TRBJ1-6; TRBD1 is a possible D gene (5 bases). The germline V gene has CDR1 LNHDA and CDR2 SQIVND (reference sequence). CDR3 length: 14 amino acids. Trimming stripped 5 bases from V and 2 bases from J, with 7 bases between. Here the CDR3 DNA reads TGTGCCAGTAGTCAACAGGCCTATAATTCACCCCTCCACTTT. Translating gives CASSQQAYNSPLHF.

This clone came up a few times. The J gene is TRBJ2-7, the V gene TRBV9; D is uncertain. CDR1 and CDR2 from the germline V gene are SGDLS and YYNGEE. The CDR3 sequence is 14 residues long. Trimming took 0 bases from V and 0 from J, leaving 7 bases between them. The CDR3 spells CASSVESNSYEQYF. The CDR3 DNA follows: TGTGCCAGCAGCGTAGAGAGTAACTCCTACGAGCAGTACTTC.

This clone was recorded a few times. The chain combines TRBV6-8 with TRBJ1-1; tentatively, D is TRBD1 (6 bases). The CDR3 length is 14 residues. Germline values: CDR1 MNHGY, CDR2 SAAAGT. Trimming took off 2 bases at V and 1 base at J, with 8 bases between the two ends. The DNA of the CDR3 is TGTGCCAGCAGTTACCGGGGGGCGAACACTGAAGCTTTCTTT. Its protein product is CASSYRGANTEAFF.

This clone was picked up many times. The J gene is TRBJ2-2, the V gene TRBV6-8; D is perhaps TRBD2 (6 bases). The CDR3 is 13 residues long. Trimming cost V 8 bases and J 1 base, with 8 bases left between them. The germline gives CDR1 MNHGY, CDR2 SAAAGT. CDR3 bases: TGTGCCAGCGTGGAGGGGAACACCGGGGAGCTGTTTTTT. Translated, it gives CASVEGNTGELFF.

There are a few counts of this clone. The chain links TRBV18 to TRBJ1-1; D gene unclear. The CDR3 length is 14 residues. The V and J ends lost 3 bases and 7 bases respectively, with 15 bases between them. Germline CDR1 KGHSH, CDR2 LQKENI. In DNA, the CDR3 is TGTGCCAGCTCACCTCAGATGGCCGGAGATGAAGCTTTCTTT. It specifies CASSPQMAGDEAFF.

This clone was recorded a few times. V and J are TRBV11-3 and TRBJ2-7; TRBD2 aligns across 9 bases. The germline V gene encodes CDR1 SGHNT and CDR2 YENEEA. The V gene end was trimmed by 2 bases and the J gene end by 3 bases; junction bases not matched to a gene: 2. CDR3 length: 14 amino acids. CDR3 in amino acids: CASSLPTSGYEQYF. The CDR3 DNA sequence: TGTGCCAGCAGCTTACCGACTAGCGGCTACGAGCAGTACTTC.

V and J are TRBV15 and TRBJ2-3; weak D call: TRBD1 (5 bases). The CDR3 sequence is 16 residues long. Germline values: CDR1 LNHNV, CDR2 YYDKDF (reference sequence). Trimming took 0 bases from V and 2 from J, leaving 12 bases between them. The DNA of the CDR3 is TGTGCCACCAGCAGAGATAGGGGCTCCCCCACAGATACGCAGTATTTT. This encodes CATSRDRGSPTDTQYF.

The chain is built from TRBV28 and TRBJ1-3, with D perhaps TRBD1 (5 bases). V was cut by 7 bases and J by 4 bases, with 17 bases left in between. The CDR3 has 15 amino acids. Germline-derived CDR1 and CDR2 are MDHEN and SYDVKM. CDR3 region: CASTDQGPPGNTIYF. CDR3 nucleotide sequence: TGTGCCAGCACAGACCAGGGTCCCCCAGGAAACACCATATATTTT.

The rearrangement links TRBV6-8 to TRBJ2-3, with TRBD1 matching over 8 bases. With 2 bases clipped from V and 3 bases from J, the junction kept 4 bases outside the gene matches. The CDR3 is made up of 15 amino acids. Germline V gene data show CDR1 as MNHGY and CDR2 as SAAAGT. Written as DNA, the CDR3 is TGTGCCAGCAGTTACGGCCAGGGGGCTACAGATACGCAGTATTTT. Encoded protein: CASSYGQGATDTQYF.

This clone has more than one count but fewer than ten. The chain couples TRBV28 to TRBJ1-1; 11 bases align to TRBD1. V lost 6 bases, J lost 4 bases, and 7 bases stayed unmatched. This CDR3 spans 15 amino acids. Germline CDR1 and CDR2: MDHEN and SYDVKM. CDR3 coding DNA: TGTGCCAGCAGGCCCGGACAGGGGGCGGCCACTGAAGCTTTCTTT. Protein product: CASRPGQGAATEAFF.

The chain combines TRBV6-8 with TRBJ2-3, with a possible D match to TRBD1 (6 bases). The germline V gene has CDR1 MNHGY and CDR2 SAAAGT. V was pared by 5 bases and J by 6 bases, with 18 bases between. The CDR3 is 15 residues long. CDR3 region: CASSPGATRGDTQYF. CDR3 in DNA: TGTGCCAGCAGTCCAGGAGCGACAAGGGGGGATACGCAGTATTTT.

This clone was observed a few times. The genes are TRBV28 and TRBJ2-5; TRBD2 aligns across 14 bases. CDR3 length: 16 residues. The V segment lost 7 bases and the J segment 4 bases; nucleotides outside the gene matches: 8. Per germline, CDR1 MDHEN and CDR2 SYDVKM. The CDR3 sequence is CASNRPGTSGGETQYF. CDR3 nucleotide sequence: TGTGCCAGCAATCGTCCTGGGACTAGCGGGGGAGAGACCCAGTACTTC.

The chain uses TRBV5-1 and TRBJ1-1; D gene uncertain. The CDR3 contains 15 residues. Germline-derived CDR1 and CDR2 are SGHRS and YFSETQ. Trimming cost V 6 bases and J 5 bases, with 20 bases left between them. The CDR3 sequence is CASTLGGNLVTEAFF. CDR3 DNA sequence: TGCGCCAGCACATTGGGTGGGAACCTGGTTACTGAAGCTTTCTTT.

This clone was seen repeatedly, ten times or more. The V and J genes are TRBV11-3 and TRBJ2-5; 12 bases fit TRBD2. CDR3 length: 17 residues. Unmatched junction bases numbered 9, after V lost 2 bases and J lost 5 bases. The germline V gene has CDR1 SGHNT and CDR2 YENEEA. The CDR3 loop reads CASSLSLAGGVSETQYF. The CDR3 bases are TGTGCCAGCAGCTTATCCCTAGCGGGAGGGGTTTCGGAGACCCAGTACTTC. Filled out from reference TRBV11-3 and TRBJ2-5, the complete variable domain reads EAGVVQSPRYKIIEKKQPVAFWCNPISGHNTLYWYLQNLGQGPELLIRYENEEAVDDSQLPKDRFSAERLKGVDSTLKIQPAELGDSAVYLCASSLSLAGGVSETQYFGPGTRLLVL.

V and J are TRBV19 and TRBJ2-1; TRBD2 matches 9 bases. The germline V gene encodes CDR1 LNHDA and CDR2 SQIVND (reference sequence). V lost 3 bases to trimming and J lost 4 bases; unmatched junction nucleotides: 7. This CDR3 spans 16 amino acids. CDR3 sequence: CASSMFPSGTYNEQFF. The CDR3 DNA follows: TGTGCCAGTAGTATGTTCCCTAGCGGGACGTACAATGAGCAGTTCTTC.

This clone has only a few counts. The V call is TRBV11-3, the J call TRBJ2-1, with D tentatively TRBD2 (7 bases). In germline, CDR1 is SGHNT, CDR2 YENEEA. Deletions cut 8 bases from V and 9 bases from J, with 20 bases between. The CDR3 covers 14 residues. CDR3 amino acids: CASSQAGAYREQFF. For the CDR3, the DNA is TGTGCCAGCTCGCAGGCGGGGGCGTACCGTGAGCAGTTCTTC.

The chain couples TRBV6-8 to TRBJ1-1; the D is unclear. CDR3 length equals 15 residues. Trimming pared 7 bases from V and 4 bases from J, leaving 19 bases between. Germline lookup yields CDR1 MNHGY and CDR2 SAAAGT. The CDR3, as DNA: TGTGCCAGCACCCCCCGGTCCTACTTTAGCACTGAAGCTTTCTTT. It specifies CASTPRSYFSTEAFF.

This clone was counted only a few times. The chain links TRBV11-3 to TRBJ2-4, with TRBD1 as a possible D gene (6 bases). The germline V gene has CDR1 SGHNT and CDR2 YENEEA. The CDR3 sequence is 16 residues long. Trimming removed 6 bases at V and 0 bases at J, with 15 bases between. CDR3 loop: CASRQDRLLAKNIQYF. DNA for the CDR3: TGTGCCAGCAGACAAGACAGGTTACTAGCCAAAAACATTCAGTACTTC.

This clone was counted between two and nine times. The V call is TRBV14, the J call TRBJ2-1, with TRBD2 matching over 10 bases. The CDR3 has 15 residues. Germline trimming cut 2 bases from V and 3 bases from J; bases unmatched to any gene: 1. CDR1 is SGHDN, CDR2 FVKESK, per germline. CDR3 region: CASSQLAGDYNEQFF. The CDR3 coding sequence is TGTGCCAGCAGCCAACTAGCGGGAGACTACAATGAGCAGTTCTTC.

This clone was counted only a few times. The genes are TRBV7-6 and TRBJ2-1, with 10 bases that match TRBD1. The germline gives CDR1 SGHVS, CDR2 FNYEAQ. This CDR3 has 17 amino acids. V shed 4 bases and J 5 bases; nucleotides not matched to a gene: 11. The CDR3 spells CASSSQMTGGKNNEQFF. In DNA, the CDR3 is TGTGCCAGCAGCTCCCAAATGACAGGGGGCAAGAACAATGAGCAGTTCTTC.

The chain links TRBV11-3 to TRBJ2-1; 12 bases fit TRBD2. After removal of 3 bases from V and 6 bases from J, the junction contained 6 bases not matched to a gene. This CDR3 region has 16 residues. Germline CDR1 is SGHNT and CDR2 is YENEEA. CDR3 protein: CASSFLLAGGSNEQFF. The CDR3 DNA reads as TGTGCCAGCAGCTTCTTACTAGCGGGAGGCTCCAATGAGCAGTTCTTC.